This T cell receptor beta chain was sequenced in a study of blood T cell repertoires in COVID-19. This CDR3 has 13 residues. The germline V gene encodes CDR1 GTSNPN and CDR2 SVGIG (reference sequence). Trimming took off 2 bases at V and 0 bases at J, with 7 bases between the two ends. Repertoires were generated with immunoSEQ multiplex PCR, while TCRdb's copy carries only in-frame clones and drops some. The sample shows around 200,000 clones, roughly 89% of them seen only once. The chain couples TRBV30 to TRBJ1-1; the D is unclear. The source of this sequence is a man in his forties or fifties with acute or convalescent COVID-19. The sequenced sample consisted of peripheral blood. The CDR3 reads CAWSQFMNTEAFF. The CDR3 nucleotides are TGTGCCTGGAGTCAGTTCATGAACACTGAAGCTTTCTTT. The whole variable domain, remainder taken from reference TRBV30 and TRBJ1-1, is SQTIHQWPATLVQPVGSPLSLECTVEGTSNPNLYWYRQAAGRGLQLLFYSVGIGQISSEVPQNLSASRPQDRQFILSSKKLLLSDSGFYLCAWSQFMNTEAFFGQGTRLTVV.